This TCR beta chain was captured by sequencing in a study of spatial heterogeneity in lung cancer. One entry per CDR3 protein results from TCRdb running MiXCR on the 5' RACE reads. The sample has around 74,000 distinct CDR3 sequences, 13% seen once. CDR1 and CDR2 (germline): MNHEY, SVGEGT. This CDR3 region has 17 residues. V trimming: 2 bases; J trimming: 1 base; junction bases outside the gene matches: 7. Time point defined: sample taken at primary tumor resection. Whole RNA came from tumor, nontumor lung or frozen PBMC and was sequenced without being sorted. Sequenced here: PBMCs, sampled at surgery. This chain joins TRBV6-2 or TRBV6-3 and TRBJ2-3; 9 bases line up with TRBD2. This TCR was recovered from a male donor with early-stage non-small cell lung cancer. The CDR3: CASSYKAGGDGTDTQYF. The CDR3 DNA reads TGTGCCAGCAGTTACAAGGCGGGAGGGGACGGCACAGATACGCAGTATTTT.